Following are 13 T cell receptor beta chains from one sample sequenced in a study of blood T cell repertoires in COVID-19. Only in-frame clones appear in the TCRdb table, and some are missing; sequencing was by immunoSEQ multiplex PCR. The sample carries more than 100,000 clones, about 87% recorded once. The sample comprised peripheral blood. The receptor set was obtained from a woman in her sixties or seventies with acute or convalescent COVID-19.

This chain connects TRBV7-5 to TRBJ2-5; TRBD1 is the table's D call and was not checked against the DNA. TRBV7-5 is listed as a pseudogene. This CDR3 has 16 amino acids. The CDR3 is CVRSKPPGQGLKTQYF. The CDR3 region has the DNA TGTGTCAGAAGCAAGCCTCCGGGACAGGGGTTGAAGACCCAGTACTTC.

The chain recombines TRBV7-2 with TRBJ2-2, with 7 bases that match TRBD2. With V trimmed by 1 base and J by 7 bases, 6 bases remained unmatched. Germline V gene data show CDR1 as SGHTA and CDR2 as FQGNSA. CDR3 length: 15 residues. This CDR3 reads CASSLDWGGGGELFF. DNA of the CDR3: TGTGCCAGCAGCTTAGACTGGGGGGGAGGCGGGGAGCTGTTTTTT.

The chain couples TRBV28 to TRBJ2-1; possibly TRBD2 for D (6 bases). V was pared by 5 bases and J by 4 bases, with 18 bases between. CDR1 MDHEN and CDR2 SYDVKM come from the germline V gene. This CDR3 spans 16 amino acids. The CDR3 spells CASSTLRVRGYNEQFF. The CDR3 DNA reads TGTGCCAGCAGTACCCTTCGGGTCCGGGGGTACAATGAGCAGTTCTTC.

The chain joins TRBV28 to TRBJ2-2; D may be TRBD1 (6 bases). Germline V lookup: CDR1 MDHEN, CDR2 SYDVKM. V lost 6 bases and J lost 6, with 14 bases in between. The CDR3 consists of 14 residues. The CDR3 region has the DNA TGTGCCAGCAGCTCTACCGAGGGGGCCGGGGAGCTGTTTTTT. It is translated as CASSSTEGAGELFF.

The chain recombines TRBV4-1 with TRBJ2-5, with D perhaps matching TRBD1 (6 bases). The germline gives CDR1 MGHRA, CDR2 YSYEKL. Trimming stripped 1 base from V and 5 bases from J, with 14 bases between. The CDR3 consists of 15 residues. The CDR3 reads CASSQGQGPGETQYF. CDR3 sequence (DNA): TGCGCCAGCAGCCAAGGCCAGGGGCCTGGGGAGACCCAGTACTTC.

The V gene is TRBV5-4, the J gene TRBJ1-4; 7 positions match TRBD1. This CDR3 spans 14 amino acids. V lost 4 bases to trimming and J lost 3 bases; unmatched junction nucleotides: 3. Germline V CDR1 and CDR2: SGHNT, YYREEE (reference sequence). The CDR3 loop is CASSRTGSNEKLFF. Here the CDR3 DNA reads TGTGCCAGCAGCAGGACAGGTTCTAATGAAAAACTGTTTTTT.

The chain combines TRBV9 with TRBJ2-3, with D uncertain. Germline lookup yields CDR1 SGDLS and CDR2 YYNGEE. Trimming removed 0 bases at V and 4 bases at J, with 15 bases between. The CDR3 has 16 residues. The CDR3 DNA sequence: TGTGCCAGCAGCGTAGACGGCCTCGGGTTCCCAGATACGCAGTATTTT. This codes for CASSVDGLGFPDTQYF.

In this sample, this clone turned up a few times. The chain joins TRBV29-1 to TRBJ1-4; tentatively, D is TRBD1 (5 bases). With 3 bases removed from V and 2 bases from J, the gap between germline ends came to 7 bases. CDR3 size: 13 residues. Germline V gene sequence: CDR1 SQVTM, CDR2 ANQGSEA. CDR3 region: CSVERQTNEKLFF. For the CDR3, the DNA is TGCAGCGTTGAGCGACAGACTAATGAAAAACTGTTTTTT.

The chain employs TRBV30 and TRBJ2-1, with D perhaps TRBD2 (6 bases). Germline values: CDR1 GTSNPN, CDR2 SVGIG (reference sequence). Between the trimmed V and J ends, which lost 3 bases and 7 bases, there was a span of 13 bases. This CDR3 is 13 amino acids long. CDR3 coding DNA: TGTGCCTGGAGCCGCGGGGTCTCGAATGAGCAGTTCTTC. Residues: CAWSRGVSNEQFF. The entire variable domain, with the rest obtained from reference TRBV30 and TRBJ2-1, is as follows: SQTIHQWPATLVQPVGSPLSLECTVEGTSNPNLYWYRQAAGRGLQLLFYSVGIGQISSEVPQNLSASRPQDRQFILSSKKLLLSDSGFYLCAWSRGVSNEQFFGPGTRLTVL.

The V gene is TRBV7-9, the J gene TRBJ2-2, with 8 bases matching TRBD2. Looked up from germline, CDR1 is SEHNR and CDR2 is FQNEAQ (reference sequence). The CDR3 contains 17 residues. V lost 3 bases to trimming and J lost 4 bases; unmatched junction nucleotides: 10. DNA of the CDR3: TGTGCCAGCAGCTTCCAACTCCGGGGGGGGCCCACCGGGGAGCTGTTTTTT. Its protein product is CASSFQLRGGPTGELFF.

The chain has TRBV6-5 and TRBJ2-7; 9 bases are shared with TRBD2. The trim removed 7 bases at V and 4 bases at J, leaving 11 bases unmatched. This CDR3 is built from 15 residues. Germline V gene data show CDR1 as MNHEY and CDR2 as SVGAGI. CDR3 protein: CASNTVYLAGYEQYF. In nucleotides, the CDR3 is TGTGCCAGCAATACGGTATATCTAGCGGGGTACGAGCAGTACTTC.

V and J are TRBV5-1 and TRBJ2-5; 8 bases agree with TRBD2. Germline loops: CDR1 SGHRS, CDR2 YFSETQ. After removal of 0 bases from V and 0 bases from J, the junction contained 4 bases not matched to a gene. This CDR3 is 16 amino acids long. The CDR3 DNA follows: TGCGCCAGCAGCTTGGAGGGCGGGGGGCACCAAGAGACCCAGTACTTC. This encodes CASSLEGGGHQETQYF.

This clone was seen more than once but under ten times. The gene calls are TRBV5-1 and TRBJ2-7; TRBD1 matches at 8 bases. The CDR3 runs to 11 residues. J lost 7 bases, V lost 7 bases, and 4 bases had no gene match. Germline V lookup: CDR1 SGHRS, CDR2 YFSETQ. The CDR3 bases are TGCGCCAGCCAGGGGGCGAGTGAGCAGTACTTC. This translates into CASQGASEQYF.